The 11 T cell receptor beta chains listed next were all sequenced from one sample in a study of T cells after yellow fever vaccination. TCRdb itself ran the 5' RACE reads through MiXCR, one entry per CDR3 protein. The table includes 620,000 or so distinct CDR3 sequences, 17% detected once. Sequences were derived from PBMCs, sampled more than 4 days after the first yellow fever vaccination. The receptors derive from a man aged 18 to 35 who received the YFV17D yellow fever vaccine.

The chain recombines TRBV9 with TRBJ2-2; TRBD1 matches 7 bases. The CDR3 runs 15 residues. Germline loops: CDR1 SGDLS, CDR2 YYNGEE. Unmatched junction bases numbered 2, after V lost 0 bases and J lost 3 bases. The CDR3: CASSVEGTDTGELFF. In DNA form, the CDR3 reads TGTGCCAGCAGCGTAGAGGGGACAGACACCGGGGAGCTGTTTTTT.

This clonotype was observed many times. The chain combines TRBV12-3 or TRBV12-4 with TRBJ2-1, with D maybe TRBD2 (5 bases). The length of the CDR3 is 11 residues. V was cut by 8 bases and J by 7 bases, with 9 bases left in between. The CDR3: CASGRGNEQFF. CDR3 bases: TGTGCCAGCGGGCGAGGGAATGAGCAGTTCTTC.

There are a few counts of this clonotype. The CDR3 reads CASSQTSPNTGELFF. In DNA form, the CDR3 reads TGTGCCAGCAGCCAGACGTCCCCGAACACCGGGGAGCTGTTTTTT. The chain uses TRBV3-1 and TRBJ2-2; D remains ambiguous. The CDR3 contains 15 residues. V shed 3 bases and J shed 0 bases, with 8 bases lying between them. CDR1 LGHDT and CDR2 YNNKEL come from the germline V gene (reference sequence).

This clonotype occurred a few times. The gene calls are TRBV28 and TRBJ1-1; possible D gene TRBD1, 5 bases. The germline CDR1 and CDR2 sequences are MDHEN and SYDVKM. V was clipped by 7 bases and J by 3 bases, with 12 bases between them. The CDR3 sequence is 13 residues long. This CDR3 is CASTPGGYTEAFF. CDR3 nucleotide sequence: TGTGCCAGCACCCCGGGGGGGTACACTGAAGCTTTCTTT. Full variable domain (rest looked up from reference TRBV28 and TRBJ1-1): DVKVTQSSRYLVKRTGEKVFLECVQDMDHENMFWYRQDPGLGLRLIYFSYDVKMKEKGDIPEGYSVSREKKERFSLILESASTNQTSMYLCASTPGGYTEAFFGQGTRLTVV.

The V gene is TRBV6-5, the J gene TRBJ1-1; maybe TRBD1 (6 bases). This CDR3 spans 17 amino acids. V was cut by 4 bases and J by 1 base, with 19 bases left in between. Germline V gene sequence: CDR1 MNHEY, CDR2 SVGAGI. The CDR3 bases are TGTGCCAGCAGTTCCAGAGGGGGGATGAGAGGGAACACTGAAGCTTTCTTT. This translates into CASSSRGGMRGNTEAFF.

V usage is TRBV10-3 and J usage is TRBJ2-3; D may correspond to TRBD1 or TRBD2 (6 bases each). The CDR3 runs to 16 residues. CDR1 ENHRY and CDR2 SYGVKD come from the germline V gene. The ends were cut back, 6 bases at V and 1 base at J, with 17 bases in the middle. CDR3 sequence reads: CAISLGGRGGTDTQYF. The CDR3 DNA sequence: TGTGCCATCAGCCTCGGGGGCAGGGGAGGCACAGATACGCAGTATTTT.

V and J are TRBV6-2 or TRBV6-3 and TRBJ2-2; D perhaps matches TRBD1 (6 bases). The CDR3 loop spans 15 amino acids. Between the trimmed V and J ends, which lost 8 bases and 1 base, there was a span of 14 bases. In germline, CDR1 is MNHEY, CDR2 SVGEGT. The CDR3, as DNA: TGTGCCAGCCACTATCTCAGGGGGAACACCGGGGAGCTGTTTTTT. This encodes CASHYLRGNTGELFF.

The chain uses TRBV9 and TRBJ2-1; 8 bases line up with TRBD2. With 2 bases clipped from V and 3 bases from J, the junction kept 4 bases outside the gene matches. Germline CDR1 reads SGDLS; CDR2 reads YYNGEE. There are 15 residues in the CDR3. The CDR3: CASSVRRGDYNEQFF. CDR3 coding DNA: TGTGCCAGCAGCGTTCGGCGGGGGGACTACAATGAGCAGTTCTTC.

CDR3 region: CASNVFLAGDNEQFF. DNA for the CDR3: TGTGCCAGCAACGTTTTCCTAGCGGGGGACAATGAGCAGTTCTTC. The chain links TRBV6-1 to TRBJ2-1; 10 nucleotides align to TRBD2. Trimming at V came to 7 bases and at J to 5 bases, leaving 8 bases not matched to a gene. CDR1 is MNHNS, CDR2 SASEGT, per germline. The CDR3 totals 15 residues.

The rearrangement joins TRBV7-2 to TRBJ2-3; D might be TRBD1 (6 bases). The ends were cut back, 5 bases at V and 1 base at J, with 13 bases in the middle. The CDR3 sequence is 15 residues long. CDR1 and CDR2 (germline): SGHTA, FQGNSA. CDR3 amino acids: CASSIQGPRTDTQYF. The CDR3 nucleotides read TGTGCCAGCAGCATACAGGGCCCCCGCACAGATACGCAGTATTTT.

This clonotype was counted ten times or more. A read error may explain this, as a much larger clone is one base away. The chain uses TRBV12-3 or TRBV12-4 and TRBJ2-3; the match to TRBD1 covers 9 bases. The CDR3 totals 14 residues. The V and J ends lost 4 bases and 1 base, in that order; junction bases with no gene match: 0. CDR3: CASSWTGGTDTQYF. Written as DNA, the CDR3 is TGTGCCAGCAGTTGGACAGGGGGCACAGATACGCAGTATTTT.